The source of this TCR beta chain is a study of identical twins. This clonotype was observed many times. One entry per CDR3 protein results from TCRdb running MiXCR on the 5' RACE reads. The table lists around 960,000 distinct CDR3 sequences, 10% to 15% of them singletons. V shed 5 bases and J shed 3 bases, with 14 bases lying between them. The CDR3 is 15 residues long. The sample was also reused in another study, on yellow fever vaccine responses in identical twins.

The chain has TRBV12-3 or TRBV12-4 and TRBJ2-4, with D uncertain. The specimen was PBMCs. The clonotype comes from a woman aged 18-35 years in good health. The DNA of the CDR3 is TGTGCCAGCAGTCCCTACACCCCGGGCAAAAACATTCAGTACTTC. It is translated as CASSPYTPGKNIQYF.